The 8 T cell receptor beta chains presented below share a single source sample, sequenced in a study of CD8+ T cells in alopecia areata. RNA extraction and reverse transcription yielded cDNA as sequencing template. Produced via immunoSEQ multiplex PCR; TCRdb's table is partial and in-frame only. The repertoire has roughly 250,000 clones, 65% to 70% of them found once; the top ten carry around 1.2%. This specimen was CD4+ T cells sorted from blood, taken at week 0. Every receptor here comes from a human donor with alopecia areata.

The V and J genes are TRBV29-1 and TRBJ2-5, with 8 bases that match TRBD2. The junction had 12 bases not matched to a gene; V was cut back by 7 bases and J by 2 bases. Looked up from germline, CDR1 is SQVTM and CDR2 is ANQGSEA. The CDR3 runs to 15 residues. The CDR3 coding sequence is TGCAGCGCCTCGGGAGGGGCTCTTCGGCAAGAGACCCAGTACTTC. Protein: CSASGGALRQETQYF.

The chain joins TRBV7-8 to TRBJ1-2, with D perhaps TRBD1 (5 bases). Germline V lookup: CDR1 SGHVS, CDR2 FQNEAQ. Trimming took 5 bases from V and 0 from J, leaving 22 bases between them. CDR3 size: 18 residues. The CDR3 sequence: CASSLRQRRDRANYGYTF. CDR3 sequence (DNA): TGTGCCAGCAGCCTCCGCCAGCGCCGGGACCGAGCTAACTATGGCTACACCTTC.

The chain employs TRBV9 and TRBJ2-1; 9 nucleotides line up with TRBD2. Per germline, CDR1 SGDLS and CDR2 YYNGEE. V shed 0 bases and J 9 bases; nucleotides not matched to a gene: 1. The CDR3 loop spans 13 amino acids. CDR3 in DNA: TGTGCCAGCAGCGTAGTGACTAGCGGTGAGCAGTTCTTC. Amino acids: CASSVVTSGEQFF.

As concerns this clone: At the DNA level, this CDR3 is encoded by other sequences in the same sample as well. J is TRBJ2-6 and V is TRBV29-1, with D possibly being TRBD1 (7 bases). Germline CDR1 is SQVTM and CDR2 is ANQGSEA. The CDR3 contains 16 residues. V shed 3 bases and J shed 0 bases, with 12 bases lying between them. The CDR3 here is CSVEAGGSSGANVLTF. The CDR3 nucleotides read TGCAGCGTTGAGGCAGGGGGGAGCTCTGGGGCCAACGTCCTGACTTTC.

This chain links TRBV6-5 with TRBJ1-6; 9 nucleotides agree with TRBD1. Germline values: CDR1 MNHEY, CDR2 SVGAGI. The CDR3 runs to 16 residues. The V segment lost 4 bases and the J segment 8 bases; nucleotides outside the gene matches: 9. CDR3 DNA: TGTGCCAGCAGTTCACCCCTCGGACAGGGGTATTCACCCCTCCACTTT. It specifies CASSSPLGQGYSPLHF.

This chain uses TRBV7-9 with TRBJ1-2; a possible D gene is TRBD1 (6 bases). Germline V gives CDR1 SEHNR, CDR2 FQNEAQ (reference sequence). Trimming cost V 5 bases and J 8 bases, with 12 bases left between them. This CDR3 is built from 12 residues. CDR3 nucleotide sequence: TGTGCCAGCAGCACAACAGGGCAAGGCTACACCTTC. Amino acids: CASSTTGQGYTF.

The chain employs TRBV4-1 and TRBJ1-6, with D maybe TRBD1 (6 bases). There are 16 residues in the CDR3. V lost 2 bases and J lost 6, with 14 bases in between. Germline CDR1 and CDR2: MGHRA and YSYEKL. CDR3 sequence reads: CASSQPLRDINSPLHF. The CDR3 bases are TGCGCCAGCAGCCAACCTCTCCGGGACATTAATTCACCCCTCCACTTT.

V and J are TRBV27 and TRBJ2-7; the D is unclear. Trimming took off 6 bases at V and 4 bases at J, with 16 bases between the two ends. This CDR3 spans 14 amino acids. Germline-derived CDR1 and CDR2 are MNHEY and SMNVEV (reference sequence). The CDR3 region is CASRAFGTNYEQYF. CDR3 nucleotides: TGTGCCAGCAGGGCTTTCGGCACTAATTACGAGCAGTACTTC.